This T cell receptor (beta chain) derives from a study of cytomegalovirus exposure and HLA in healthy donors (dated by TCRdb to the late 2010s). At the level of the whole study: According to an earlier analysis of several hundred of the donors, about 179 million T cells yielded 117 million unique TCR beta sequences and approximately 300 Gb of sequence data. A later analysis re-analyzed previously published TCR beta repertoires from 500 to 700 donors and added high-resolution HLA genotyping to study TCR occurrence patterns. An early release that covered roughly 600 HLA-typed donors contained approximately 290 gigabases of sequencing data and tens of millions of unique TCR sequences. Across 300 to 500 genotyped donors of the cohort, an average of approximately 240,000 unique TCR beta nucleotide sequences per donor were sequenced, and roughly a sixth of those sequences were non-productive. The later analysis used no new phenotypic data to find candidate immune exposures, relying instead on TCR beta sequences and their occurrence across donors. Besides the first cohort of roughly 700 subjects, a separate validation cohort made up of 120 different subjects was used. Typing coverage varied by locus: 629-630 donors for A, B, C, DRB1 and DQB1; under 550 for DQA1; 600 to 610 for DPA1; roughly 450 for DPB1. All discovery cohort repertoires had been generated on a single sequencing platform. A later genetic analysis took genome-wide SNP genotypes for about 65% of the roughly 670 donors and used that subset as a discovery cohort. HLA typing included class I and class II loci at four-digit resolution. Donor age, sex, ethnicity and CMV serostatus were compiled alongside the repertoire data. Roughly 5 DR-DQ haplotypes were handled as single units for association and clustering, since linkage in the cohort was strong. Using immunosequencing, the study profiled T cell repertoires from roughly 650 subjects and related those repertoires to cytomegalovirus serostatus. The study aimed to test whether cataloging public T cell receptors could reveal signatures of past pathogen exposure. An earlier analysis of roughly 580 of the donors used high-throughput TCR beta sequencing to judge whether each TCR beta V gene segment behaved as functional or pseudogenic. Among the roughly 380 genotyped donors, around 81% belonged to the genetic ancestry cluster associated with self-reported Caucasian donors. To predict cytomegalovirus infection status, the study combined high-throughput TCR immunosequencing, statistical association of individual TCRs with disease status, and machine learning.

The CDR3 numbers 16 residues from cysteine through phenylalanine. The only DNA kept is the CDR3, 48 bases in frame from the first base. The cohort was made up of about 670 healthy bone marrow donors. Cohort members were all nominally healthy when sampled, although unrecorded immune exposures were likely present. The donor tested CMV seronegative, placing the donor among the 350 or so seronegative members of the cohort. Each donor provided a peripheral blood sample, and peripheral blood mononuclear cells were used for TCR beta sequencing. Genomic DNA extraction from the blood cell samples was performed with the Qiagen DNeasy Blood Extraction Kit. Library creation used the immunoSEQ multiplex PCR assay. A mixture of 60 forward primers for TCR Vbeta segments and 13 reverse primers for TCR Jbeta segments was used in the multiplex PCR. Amplification of the CDR3 region of rearranged TCR beta genes was performed with a multiplex PCR assay on genomic DNA. On the Illumina HiSeq System, the amplified TCR beta libraries were sequenced as 87-base-pair reads. The original methods were these. A later analysis counted tens of millions of unique TCR beta chains across the 670 or so repertoires, and 9 million to 14 million of these chains were shared by at least two donors. A nearest-neighbor algorithm error-corrected the raw reads and collapsed the reads into unique sequences, merging closely related sequences to remove PCR and sequencing errors. Alignment of CDR3 sequences to IMGT reference sequences was used to assign V, D and J gene segments. For a sequence to be retained, a match of at least six nucleotides was required to both a V gene segment and a J gene segment. A rearrangement counted as productive if the CDR3 had no stop codons and remained in frame with V and J, and every other rearrangement counted as non-productive. Following IMGT convention, CDR3 was defined as the stretch from the second conserved V-encoded cysteine up to the conserved J-encoded phenylalanine. The earlier analysis of roughly 590 of the donors excluded any sequence lacking an unambiguous match to a single V gene segment. An earlier analysis of fewer than 650 of the donors classified V segments as functional when productive rearrangements were above 56.7% and as segregating when the standard deviation between donors was above 5%. To diagnose cytomegalovirus status from the catalog of TCR beta chain sequences, a statistical classification framework was built. V and J gene assignment, in a later analysis, came from comparing TCR nucleotide sequences with IMGT/GENE-DB human TR gene sequences. A later analysis assigned CDR3 sequences and most-parsimonious VDJ recombination scenarios with the TCRdist pipeline. A later analysis defined each TCR beta chain by its CDR3 amino acid sequence plus V-gene family, and excluded reads lacking a unique V-gene family. A later analysis removed 592 highly shared, low-generation-probability nucleotide sequences to deal with suspected cross-contamination and a sequencing artifact. For each public chain, a later analysis derived a clonal expansion index from normalized ranks of inferred template counts within each repertoire. A later analysis computed generation probabilities with a VDJ recombination model fitted to out-of-frame rearrangements, and checked the results against IGoR. In a later analysis, TCR-TCR, TCR-HLA and TCR-CMV co-occurrence was scored with hypergeometric tests, and a repertoire-size bias correction was applied to TCR pairs. To estimate false discovery rates, a later analysis permuted the HLA or CMV assignments 20 times. A later analysis grouped co-occurring TCRs with DBSCAN, adding TCRdist sequence similarity when clustering within HLA-allele-positive subsets. Repertoires with fewer than 30,000 or more than 120,000 public chains were left out of co-occurrence clustering, as were five repertoires with anomalous nucleotide sharing. Drawn from immuneACCESS, this table holds only the in-frame rearrangements with V and J called that TCRdb kept. Clones are partly lost; checked studies trace under half to an unresolved V gene and leave the rest unexplained. V and J calls and clone size come straight from that table; D and trimming were deduced from the DNA. The sample table holds about 170,000 clones, of which 75% to 85% were seen once. Less than 1% of the sample is in the top ten clones.

A note on this clone: Its cognate antigen has yet to be identified. No much larger clone is present one base from it, and per-base qualities are unavailable.

Broad study findings and their caveats: For the cohort, immune exposure information was limited to CMV serostatus. Compared with equally common non-associated chains, HLA-associated TCR beta chains in a later analysis were more clonally expanded and had lower generation probabilities. Some IMGT-functional V segments, including TRBV6-2 and TRBV6-3, could not be told apart with the 87-base-pair reads, so those segments were excluded. Compared with the roughly 710-donor mean, donors in an Asian-associated ancestry cluster had fewer N-insertions in productive TCRs, according to a later genetic analysis. When HLA alleles, especially DR and DQ, strongly co-occurred, attributing TCR associations to individual alleles was difficult. Broadly in line with IMGT annotations, most TCR beta V segments showed up in productive rearrangements about 90% or about 30% of the time in an earlier analysis of 450 to 600 of the donors. V-gene and J-gene trimming of TCR beta chains was associated with a missense DCLRE1C variant in a later genetic analysis, and the association was replicated in an independent cohort. This cohort had only TCR beta chains sequenced, and the lack of alpha or paired-chain data limited which features could be detected. The presence/absence analyses assumed that sequencing depth was roughly uniform across donors, and that assumption may not be true. It was suggested by the authors that the approach could potentially be generalized to other disease states and immunological phenotypes. In a later analysis, most CMV-associated TCR beta chains were found to appear HLA-restricted, with HLA associations seemingly driven largely by CMV exposure. According to a later analysis, parvovirus B19, influenza, CMV and Epstein-Barr virus appeared linked to several top co-occurrence clusters. About 17 rarely observed V segments, including chromosome 9 orphons, were excluded from the earlier analysis of approximately 600 of the donors because counts were too low. While some public TCRs were present in many individuals, most TCR sequences turned up only very rarely across donors. The classifier was reported to diagnose cytomegalovirus status with high specificity and sensitivity in both the original cohort and the validation cohort. In vitro tests confirmed that a few of the cytomegalovirus-associated TCR beta chains recognize cytomegalovirus antigens. In the study, around 150 TCR beta chains were listed as associated with cytomegalovirus. Because HLA typing was unavailable for some donors at each locus, only the typed subset was used in association tests. A further reported finding was that TCR beta sequences accurately predicted the HLA-A and HLA-B alleles for most subjects in the first cohort. Correlated functional status among segregating V segments might be attributable to linkage disequilibrium, but an unknown experimental factor could not be ruled out. The sequencing pipeline was judged likely to have produced a cluster of highly shared sequence variants as a technical artifact. In a later analysis, around 17,000 TCR beta sequences were associated with specific HLA alleles at a false discovery rate of 0.05. According to a later analysis, TCR association rates differed among HLA loci, with DRB1 alleles showing the most associated TCRs and HLA-C alleles showing the fewest.

Recombination joined TRBV21-1 with TRBJ2-7; the table's TRBD1 call for D was not verified on the DNA. TRBV21-1 is tagged as a pseudogene. This sequence originates from a female donor in good health and CMV-seronegative. Sequenced material: PBMCs. The CDR3 reads as follows: CASSKALDRRSNEQYF. The DNA reads as follows: TGTGCCAGCAGCAAAGCCCTTGACAGGCGAAGTAACGAGCAGTACTTC.